Listed below are T cell receptor beta chains from one sample, sequenced in a study of shared clonotypes between healthy human individuals. Generated by immunoSEQ multiplex PCR, the TCRdb table keeps only in-frame clones and is missing some. The profile shows more than 2,000,000 clones, just over 90% of them singletons. The sample consisted of naive CD4+ T cells sorted from blood. These TCRs come from a man younger than 35 in good health. CDR3s include the opening cysteine and the closing phenylalanine or tryptophan. D genes are given only for firm matches.

j_gene	d_gene	v_gene	CDR3aa	CDR3nt
TRBJ2-7	TRBD1	TRBV6-5	CASRDRGLGEQYF	TGTGCCAGCAGGGACAGGGGTTTAGGCGAGCAGTACTTC
TRBJ1-4	-	TRBV30	CALSQSEKLFF	TGTGCCTTGTCCCAATCCGAAAAACTGTTTTTT
TRBJ2-2	TRBD1	TRBV5-8	CASSLSGTGYPGELFF	TGTGCCAGCAGCTTATCCGGGACAGGGTATCCCGGGGAGCTGTTTTTT
TRBJ1-4	-	TRBV2	CASSEDSGGGEKLFF	TGTGCCAGCAGTGAAGACAGCGGCGGGGGTGAAAAACTGTTTTTT
TRBJ2-7	TRBD1	TRBV7-2	CASSKDRGNYEQYF	TGTGCCAGCAGTAAAGACAGGGGAAATTACGAGCAGTACTTC
TRBJ1-2	-	TRBV18	CASSLTDANYGYTF	TGTGCCAGCTCACTCACAGACGCTAACTATGGCTACACCTTC
TRBJ1-1	TRBD1	TRBV5-1	CASSSQGQGAIEAFF	TGCGCCAGCAGCTCCCAGGGACAGGGGGCAATTGAAGCTTTCTTT
TRBJ1-1	-	TRBV18	CASSKSGYTEAFF	TGTGCCAGCTCCAAATCGGGCTACACTGAAGCTTTCTTT
TRBJ2-1	-	TRBV6-1	CASTYLRLVYNEQFF	TGTGCCAGCACCTATCTTCGACTAGTCTACAATGAGCAGTTCTTC
TRBJ2-2	TRBD2	TRBV7-9	CASKQIWDTSGRSTGELFF	TGTGCCAGCAAGCAGATCTGGGATACTAGCGGGAGATCCACCGGGGAGCTGTTTTTT
TRBJ2-3	-	TRBV7-2	CASSLGFWGGLPTDTQYF	TGTGCCAGCAGCTTAGGGTTTTGGGGGGGCCTTCCCACAGATACGCAGTATTTT
TRBJ2-6	-	TRBV5-6	CASIFSGANVLTF	TGTGCCAGCATTTTCTCTGGGGCCAACGTCCTGACTTTC
TRBJ1-2	-	TRBV6-1	CASSAWTAWGYTF	TGTGCCAGCAGTGCATGGACGGCTTGGGGCTACACCTTC
TRBJ2-1	-	TRBV5-1	CASSLAGSTSGIYNEQFF	TGCGCCAGCAGCTTGGCAGGTAGTACCAGCGGAATTTACAATGAGCAGTTCTTC
TRBJ2-2	-	TRBV9	CASSVVGGSGELFF	TGTGCCAGCAGCGTAGTGGGGGGCAGCGGGGAGCTGTTTTTT
TRBJ2-2	-	TRBV25-1	CASSAPGSRGNTGELFF	TGTGCCAGCAGTGCCCCGGGCAGTCGCGGGAACACCGGGGAGCTGTTTTTT
TRBJ2-1	TRBD2	TRBV7-2	CASSPTLGILAERGEQFF	TGTGCCAGCAGCCCAACCCTCGGCATACTAGCGGAGAGGGGTGAGCAGTTCTTC
TRBJ2-5	-	TRBV6-5	CASSALGAGETQYF	TGTGCCAGCAGTGCCCTCGGGGCCGGGGAGACCCAGTACTTC
TRBJ2-6	-	TRBV19	CASSEPGANVLTF	TGTGCCAGTAGTGAGCCCGGGGCCAACGTCCTGACTTTC
TRBJ2-2	TRBD1	TRBV27	CASSSPDRVGTGELFF	TGTGCCAGCAGTTCCCCAGACAGGGTCGGCACCGGGGAGCTGTTTTTT
TRBJ1-2	-	TRBV4-2	CASSQVSQGSVQGYTF	TGTGCCAGCAGCCAAGTATCCCAGGGATCCGTACAGGGCTACACCTTC
TRBJ2-1	TRBD1	TRBV4-1	CASSPTRTGAGNEQFF	TGCGCCAGCAGCCCAACGAGGACAGGGGCGGGGAATGAGCAGTTCTTC
TRBJ2-3	TRBD2	TRBV5-6	CASGSSGDTQYF	TGTGCCAGCGGGTCTAGCGGGGATACGCAGTATTTT
TRBJ2-5	-	TRBV7-2	CASSPGTWYQETQYF	TGTGCCAGCAGCCCCGGGACTTGGTACCAAGAGACCCAGTACTTC
TRBJ1-1	TRBD1	TRBV7-9	CASSLLGQGALGHTEAFF	TGTGCCAGCAGCTTACTGGGACAGGGGGCGCTTGGGCACACTGAAGCTTTCTTT
TRBJ2-7	-	TRBV10-2	CASRRMSSYEQYF	TGCGCCAGCCGACGGATGAGCTCCTACGAGCAGTACTTC